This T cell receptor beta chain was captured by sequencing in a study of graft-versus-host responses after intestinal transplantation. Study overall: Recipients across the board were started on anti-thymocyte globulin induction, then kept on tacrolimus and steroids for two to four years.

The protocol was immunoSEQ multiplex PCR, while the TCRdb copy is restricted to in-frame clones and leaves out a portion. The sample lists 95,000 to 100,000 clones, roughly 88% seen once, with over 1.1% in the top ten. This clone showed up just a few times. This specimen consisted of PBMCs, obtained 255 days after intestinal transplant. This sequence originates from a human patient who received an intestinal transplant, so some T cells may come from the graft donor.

The CDR3 DNA reads as TGTGCCAGCAGCTTATCGACGGGACGAAACAGCCCCCAGCATTTT. Amino acids: CASSLSTGRNSPQHF. The rearrangement links TRBV7-6 to TRBJ1-5; D possibly corresponds to TRBD1 (5 bases). Trimming left V 2 bases short and J 10 bases short, with 18 bases between. CDR3 size: 15 residues. From germline, CDR1 is SGHVS and CDR2 FNYEAQ.